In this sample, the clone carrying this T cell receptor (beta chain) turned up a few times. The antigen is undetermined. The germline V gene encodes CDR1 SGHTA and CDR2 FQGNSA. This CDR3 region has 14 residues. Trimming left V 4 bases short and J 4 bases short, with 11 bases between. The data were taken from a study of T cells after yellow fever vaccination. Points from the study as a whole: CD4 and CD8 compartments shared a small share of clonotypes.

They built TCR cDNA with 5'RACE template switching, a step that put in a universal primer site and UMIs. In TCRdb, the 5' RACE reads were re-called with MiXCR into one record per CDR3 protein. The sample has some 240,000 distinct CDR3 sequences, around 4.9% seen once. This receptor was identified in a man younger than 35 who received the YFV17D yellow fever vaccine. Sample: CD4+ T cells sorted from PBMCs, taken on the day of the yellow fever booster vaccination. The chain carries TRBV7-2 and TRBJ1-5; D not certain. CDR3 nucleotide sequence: TGTGCCAGCAGCTCCAGGTCGGGGAATCAGCCCCAGCATTTT. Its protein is CASSSRSGNQPQHF.